These 26 T cell receptor beta chains were all obtained from the same sample, sequenced in a study of T-cell reconstitution after alpha-beta-depleted transplantation in children (dated by TCRdb to the mid-2010s). Library preparation was by PCR. Sequencing instrument: Illumina HiSeq 2500. TCR library preparation used molecular barcoding, with unique molecular identifiers applied to normalize quantification of the TCRbeta repertoire. The public reads were reanalyzed by TCRdb: fastp trimming at Q25, MiXCR alignment, in-frame beta chains only. CDR3 protein duplicates are merged, each entry listing the most common genes and DNA. The sample table shows about a million distinct CDR3 sequences, and about 29% are seen once. The top ten clones comprise over 25% of the sample. The sample's treatment or condition label is to be understood as: allogeneic hematopoietic cell transplantation with graft depleted of TCRalphabeta T cells and CD19 B cells.

Sequenced here: PBMCs, mostly from graft donor cells, sampled 360 days after TCRalphabeta/CD19-depleted stem cell transplant. Source of these receptors: a boy less than two years old who had a stem cell transplant for SCID, so the T cells may come from the graft donor.

This clonotype has only a few counts. This chain connects TRBV5-1 to TRBJ2-5; D may be TRBD1 (6 bases). Trimming took 2 bases from V and 0 from J, leaving 14 bases between them. This CDR3 is 16 amino acids long. The V gene's germline CDR1 is SGHRS and CDR2 YFSETQ. Written as DNA, the CDR3 is TGCGCCAGCAGCTTCTGGACAGCTACGTACCAAGAGACCCAGTACTTC. Residues: CASSFWTATYQETQYF.

The V and J genes are TRBV13 and TRBJ2-7; D uncertain. V was shortened by 1 base and J by 2 bases, with 12 bases between the two germline ends. The CDR3 spans 15 residues. Per germline, CDR1 PRHDT and CDR2 FYEKMQ (reference sequence). The CDR3 DNA sequence: TGTGCCAGCAGCTTAGCCTCAAAACGTCCCTACGAGCAGTACTTC. This encodes CASSLASKRPYEQYF.

The genes are TRBV29-1 and TRBJ2-3, with D perhaps being TRBD1 or TRBD2 (5 bases each). V was clipped by 4 bases and J by 0 bases, with 11 bases between them. Germline V lookup: CDR1 SQVTM, CDR2 ANQGSEA. The CDR3 covers 14 residues. CDR3 sequence reads: CSVGGAGSTDTQYF. As DNA, the CDR3 is TGCAGCGTTGGGGGCGCGGGTAGCACAGATACGCAGTATTTT.

The chain employs TRBV20-1 and TRBJ2-1; 14 nucleotides agree with TRBD2. The germline V gene encodes CDR1 DFQATT and CDR2 SNEGSKA (reference sequence). This CDR3 is built from 20 residues. With V trimmed by 0 bases and J by 0 bases, 10 bases remained unmatched. This CDR3 is CSARESLGTSGGSSYNEQFF. In nucleotides, the CDR3 is TGCAGTGCTAGAGAGTCTTTGGGGACTAGCGGGGGAAGCTCCTACAATGAGCAGTTCTTC.

The V gene is TRBV28, the J gene TRBJ2-4; D perhaps matches TRBD2 (6 bases). CDR1 is MDHEN, CDR2 SYDVKM, per germline. Trimming pared 7 bases from V and 2 bases from J, leaving 12 bases between. The CDR3 loop spans 14 amino acids. The CDR3 is CASTLGGSKNIQYF. The CDR3 DNA follows: TGTGCCAGCACCCTCGGAGGGTCCAAAAACATTCAGTACTTC.

This clonotype was found a few times. The rearrangement joins TRBV7-3 to TRBJ2-3; D tentatively fits TRBD1 or TRBD2 (6 bases each). The V end was cut by 0 bases, the J end by 3 bases, with 13 bases between. The germline CDR1 and CDR2 sequences are SGHTA and FQGTGA. The CDR3 spans 16 residues. CDR3 in amino acids: CASSLTPRGGTDTQYF. The CDR3 bases are TGTGCCAGCAGCTTAACCCCTAGAGGGGGGACAGATACGCAGTATTTT.

This clonotype came up a few times. This chain links TRBV29-1 with TRBJ2-3; D may match TRBD1 or TRBD2 (5 bases each). Trimming removed 3 bases from V and 6 bases from J, with 16 bases in between. Germline values: CDR1 SQVTM, CDR2 ANQGSEA. This CDR3 is built from 14 residues. Here the CDR3 DNA reads TGCAGCGTTGAGGGGGTCAGAATCTACGATACGCAGTATTTT. Its translation: CSVEGVRIYDTQYF.

The V call is TRBV29-1, the J call TRBJ1-3; weak D call: TRBD1 (6 bases). The CDR3 is 14 residues long. The germline V gene has CDR1 SQVTM and CDR2 ANQGSEA. V was pared by 6 bases and J by 3 bases, with 15 bases between. CDR3 region: CSVIPTGDGNTIYF. The CDR3 DNA reads TGCAGCGTCATCCCGACAGGCGATGGAAACACCATATATTTT.

This chain links TRBV10-3 with TRBJ2-7, with 11 bases aligning to TRBD2. Germline values: CDR1 ENHRY, CDR2 SYGVKD. J lost 5 bases, V lost 1 base, and 4 bases had no gene match. This CDR3 comprises 15 residues. CDR3 nucleotides: TGTGCCATCAGTGAGTTCTCTAGCGGGGGGAACGAGCAGTACTTC. It encodes CAISEFSSGGNEQYF.

This chain joins TRBV12-3 or TRBV12-4 and TRBJ1-2; D is ambiguous. The CDR3 totals 13 residues. The V and J ends lost 7 bases and 6 bases respectively, with 15 bases between them. The CDR3 nucleotides are TGTGCCAGCACCTGGGCCGGTATCGATGGCTACACCTTC. This codes for CASTWAGIDGYTF.

This chain links TRBV19 with TRBJ1-4; D gene unclear. Germline CDR1 reads LNHDA; CDR2 reads SQIVND (reference sequence). The CDR3 has 12 amino acids. Trimming stripped 11 bases from V and 10 bases from J, with 17 bases between. The CDR3: CARLNSGVKLFF. The CDR3 nucleotides read TGTGCCCGGTTAAATTCTGGTGTAAAACTGTTTTTT.

The V gene is TRBV5-4, the J gene TRBJ1-3; D gene unclear. The V end lost 0 bases, the J end lost 4 bases, and 8 bases lay between the germline ends. Germline CDR1 reads SGHNT; CDR2 reads YYREEE (reference sequence). This CDR3 contains 14 residues. In nucleotides, the CDR3 is TGTGCCAGCAGCTTGGACACTGGCGGAAACACCATATATTTT. It yields the protein CASSLDTGGNTIYF.

The CDR3 nucleotides read TGTGCCAGCAGTCCGGGACAGGGGATTAATGAGCAGTACTTC. Protein: CASSPGQGINEQYF. This sequence joins TRBV12-3 or TRBV12-4 and TRBJ2-7, with 10 nucleotides matching TRBD1. This CDR3 is 14 amino acids long. V dropped 5 bases and J dropped 7; count of bases not matched to a gene: 8.

This clonotype occurred a few times. The chain recombines TRBV11-2 with TRBJ2-2, with 10 positions matching TRBD2. CDR3 size: 18 residues. Germline CDR1 reads SGHAT; CDR2 reads FQNNGV. J gave up 3 bases and V 3 bases, and 10 bases lay outside the gene matches. The CDR3 DNA sequence: TGTGCCAGCAGCTTCCCCCCTCTAGCGGGGGCCTACACCGGGGAGCTGTTTTTT. It yields the protein CASSFPPLAGAYTGELFF.

This clonotype was seen a handful of times. An end of the junction does not agree with germline; a read error may underlie this. The CDR3 DNA follows: TGTGCCAGCAGTTCCGGACGGGACAAAGACTTC. Translated: CASSSGRDKDF. The rearrangement joins TRBV12-3 or TRBV12-4 to TRBJ2-7; D perhaps matches TRBD1 (6 bases). This CDR3 region has 11 residues.

This chain connects TRBV28 to TRBJ2-3; the D is unclear. The CDR3 runs 14 residues. The germline CDR1 and CDR2 sequences are MDHEN and SYDVKM. The V end lost 6 bases, the J end lost 9 bases, and 19 bases lay between the germline ends. The CDR3 is CASSYPLGRSTQYF. The CDR3 DNA is TGTGCCAGCAGCTACCCCCTGGGCCGGTCGACGCAGTATTTT. The full variable domain, with the rest looked up from reference TRBV28 and TRBJ2-3, is DVKVTQSSRYLVKRTGEKVFLECVQDMDHENMFWYRQDPGLGLRLIYFSYDVKMKEKGDIPEGYSVSREKKERFSLILESASTNQTSMYLCASSYPLGRSTQYFGPGTRLTVL.

V and J are TRBV12-3 or TRBV12-4 and TRBJ2-3, with 10 bases aligning to TRBD2. Trimming removed 6 bases from V and 0 bases from J; junction bases left unmatched: 6. The CDR3 is made up of 16 amino acids. Here the CDR3 DNA reads TGTGCCAGCAGCCCAGCGGGGGGGCCCAGCACAGATACGCAGTATTTT. This translates into CASSPAGGPSTDTQYF.

This clonotype was counted a few times. This chain uses TRBV29-1 with TRBJ2-1; D may be TRBD1 (6 bases). The germline V gene encodes CDR1 SQVTM and CDR2 ANQGSEA. Trimming stripped 6 bases from V and 3 bases from J, with 12 bases between. The CDR3 sequence is 13 residues long. DNA for the CDR3: TGCAGCGTCACAGGGCAAATCTACAATGAGCAGTTCTTC. It translates to CSVTGQIYNEQFF.

The gene calls are TRBV20-1 and TRBJ2-3; a weak D match, TRBD2 (7 bases). This CDR3 comprises 15 residues. CDR1 is DFQATT, CDR2 SNEGSKA, per germline (reference sequence). The ends were cut back, 3 bases at V and 0 bases at J, with 13 bases in the middle. CDR3: CSASGGLGSTDTQYF. The CDR3 coding sequence is TGCAGTGCTAGCGGGGGGCTTGGGAGCACAGATACGCAGTATTTT.

V and J are TRBV15 and TRBJ2-2, with 8 nucleotides matching TRBD1. CDR1 LNHNV and CDR2 YYDKDF come from the germline V gene (reference sequence). Unmatched junction bases numbered 11, after V lost 5 bases and J lost 6 bases. CDR3 length: 16 amino acids. CDR3 residues: CATSPSLDRAPGELFF. The CDR3 DNA follows: TGTGCCACCAGCCCTAGCCTGGACAGGGCCCCCGGGGAGCTGTTTTTT.

This chain connects TRBV7-8 to TRBJ2-7; 11 nucleotides line up with TRBD2. Per germline, CDR1 SGHVS and CDR2 FQNEAQ. This CDR3 region has 16 residues. V trimming: 5 bases; J trimming: 1 base; junction bases outside the gene matches: 7. The CDR3 loop reads CASSRPTSGASYEQYF. The DNA of the CDR3 is TGTGCCAGCAGCCGCCCGACTAGCGGGGCTTCCTACGAGCAGTACTTC.

This clonotype appeared a few times. V usage is TRBV3-1 and J usage is TRBJ1-1; D is unclear. Germline CDR1 reads LGHDT; CDR2 reads YNNKEL (reference sequence). This CDR3 has 16 residues. Trimming took off 1 base at V and 0 bases at J, with 12 bases between the two ends. In DNA form, the CDR3 reads TGTGCCAGCAGCCAAGTGGTGGGCACAGTGAACACTGAAGCTTTCTTT. Amino acid sequence: CASSQVVGTVNTEAFF.

The chain recombines TRBV7-2 with TRBJ2-1, with D tentatively TRBD2 (7 bases). Germline V CDR1 and CDR2: SGHTA, FQGNSA. CDR3 size: 15 residues. V lost 5 bases and J lost 5, with 16 bases in between. The CDR3 spells CASSPLRGPNNEQFF. CDR3 nucleotide sequence: TGTGCCAGCAGCCCACTGCGGGGGCCCAACAATGAGCAGTTCTTC.

CDR3 amino acids: CASSFAGTGYNEQYF. The CDR3, as DNA: TGTGCCAGCAGTTTCGCGGGGACAGGTTACAACGAGCAGTACTTC. The chain is built from TRBV28 and TRBJ2-7; the match to TRBD1 covers 8 bases. The CDR3 loop spans 15 amino acids. Unmatched junction bases numbered 9, after V lost 3 bases and J lost 5 bases. Per the germline V gene, CDR1 is MDHEN and CDR2 is SYDVKM.

Only a few counts were recorded for this clonotype. The chain links TRBV7-8 to TRBJ2-3; 7 bases are shared with TRBD2. The V segment lost 3 bases and the J segment 4 bases; nucleotides outside the gene matches: 7. The CDR3 is 15 amino acids. Germline V lookup: CDR1 SGHVS, CDR2 FQNEAQ. CDR3 region: CASSFGSGRADTQYF. The CDR3 DNA is TGTGCCAGCAGCTTTGGGTCAGGGAGGGCAGATACGCAGTATTTT.

In this sample, this clonotype turned up a few times. V and J are TRBV2 and TRBJ2-5, with 8 bases that match TRBD2. CDR3 length equals 14 residues. V lost 5 bases and J lost 2; bases outside the gene matches: 4. CDR1 SNHLY and CDR2 FYNNEI come from the germline V gene. The CDR3 reads CASSTGGSQETQYF. In nucleotides, the CDR3 is TGTGCCAGCAGTACGGGGGGGTCACAAGAGACCCAGTACTTC.